The subject of this entry is one TCR beta chain. What it binds is not known. Clones were sequenced by immunoSEQ multiplex PCR, and TCRdb holds only the in-frame ones, with some missing. The sample lists about 74,000 clones, 90% to 95% occurring once. The data originate from a study of OX40 agonist ivuxolimab in advanced cancers. Study observations and caveats: Certain nonresponders additionally had low normalized T-cell clonal expansion.

CDR3 size: 15 residues. V was trimmed by 4 bases and J by 3 bases, leaving 16 bases between them. From germline, CDR1 is SEHNR and CDR2 FQNEAQ (reference sequence). This TCR derives from an adult with an advanced solid tumor such as melanoma, head and neck, liver or kidney cancer. Sequencing used CD4+ or CD8+ T cells sorted from blood, obtained in a trial of the OX40 agonist ivuxolimab. This chain links TRBV7-9 with TRBJ2-7; D is perhaps TRBD1 (6 bases). The CDR3 DNA follows: TGTGCCAGCAGCTCAGGACAGTTAAGACACTACGAGCAGTACTTC. This sequence encodes CASSSGQLRHYEQYF.